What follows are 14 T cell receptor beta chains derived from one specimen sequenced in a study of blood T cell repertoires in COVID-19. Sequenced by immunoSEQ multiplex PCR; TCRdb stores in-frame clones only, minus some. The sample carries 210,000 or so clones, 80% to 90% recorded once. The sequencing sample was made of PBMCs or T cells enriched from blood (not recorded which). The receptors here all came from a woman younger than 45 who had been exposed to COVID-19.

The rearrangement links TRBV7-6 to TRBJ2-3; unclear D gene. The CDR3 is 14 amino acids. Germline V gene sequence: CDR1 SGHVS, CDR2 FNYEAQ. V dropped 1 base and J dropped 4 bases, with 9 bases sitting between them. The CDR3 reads CASSLEAAPDTQYF. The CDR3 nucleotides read TGTGCCAGCAGCTTAGAGGCGGCTCCAGATACGCAGTATTTT.

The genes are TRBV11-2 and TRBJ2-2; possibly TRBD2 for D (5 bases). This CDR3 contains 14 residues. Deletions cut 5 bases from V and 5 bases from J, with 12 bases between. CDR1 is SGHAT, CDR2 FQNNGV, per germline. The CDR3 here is CASSPLASTGELFF. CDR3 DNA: TGTGCCAGCAGCCCGCTAGCTTCGACCGGGGAGCTGTTTTTT.

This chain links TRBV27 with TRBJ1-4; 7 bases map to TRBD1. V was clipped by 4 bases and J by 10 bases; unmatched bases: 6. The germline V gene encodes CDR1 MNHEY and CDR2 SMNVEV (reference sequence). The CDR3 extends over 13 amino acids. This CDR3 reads CASSSYSGGKLFF. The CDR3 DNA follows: TGTGCCAGCAGTTCCTATTCAGGGGGAAAACTGTTTTTT.

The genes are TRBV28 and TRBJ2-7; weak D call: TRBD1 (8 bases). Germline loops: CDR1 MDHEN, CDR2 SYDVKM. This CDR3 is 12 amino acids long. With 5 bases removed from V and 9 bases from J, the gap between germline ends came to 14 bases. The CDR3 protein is CASSEDREGQYF. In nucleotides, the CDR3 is TGTGCCAGCAGTGAGGACAGGGAGGGGCAGTACTTC.

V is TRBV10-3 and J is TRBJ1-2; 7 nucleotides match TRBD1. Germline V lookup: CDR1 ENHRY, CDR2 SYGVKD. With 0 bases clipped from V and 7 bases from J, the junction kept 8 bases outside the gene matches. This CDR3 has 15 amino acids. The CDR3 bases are TGTGCCATCAGTGAGTCTAGGGACAGATCGCGTGGCTACACCTTC. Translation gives CAISESRDRSRGYTF.

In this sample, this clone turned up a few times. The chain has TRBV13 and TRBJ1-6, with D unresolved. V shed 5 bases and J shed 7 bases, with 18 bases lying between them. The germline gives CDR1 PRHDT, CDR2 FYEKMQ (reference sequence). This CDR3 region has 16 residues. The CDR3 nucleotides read TGTGCCAGCAGCCCAGAGGGAGGACCGAACAATTCACCCCTCCACTTT. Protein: CASSPEGGPNNSPLHF.

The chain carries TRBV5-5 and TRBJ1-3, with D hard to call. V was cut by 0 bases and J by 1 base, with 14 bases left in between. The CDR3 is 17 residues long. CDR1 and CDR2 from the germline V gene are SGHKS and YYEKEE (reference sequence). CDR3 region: CASSLVISSVSGNTIYF. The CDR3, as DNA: TGTGCCAGCAGCTTGGTTATCTCGTCTGTATCTGGAAACACCATATATTTT.

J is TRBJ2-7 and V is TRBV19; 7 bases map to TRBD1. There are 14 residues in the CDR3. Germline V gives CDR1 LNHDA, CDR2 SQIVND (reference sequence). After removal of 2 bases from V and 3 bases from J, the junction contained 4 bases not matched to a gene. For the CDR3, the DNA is TGTGCCAGTAGTATAAAGGGACAGTACTACGAGCAGTACTTC. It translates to CASSIKGQYYEQYF. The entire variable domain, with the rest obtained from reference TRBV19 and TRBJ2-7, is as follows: DGGITQSPKYLFRKEGQNVTLSCEQNLNHDAMYWYRQDPGQGLRLIYYSQIVNDFQKGDIAEGYSVSREKKESFPLTVTSAQKNPTAFYLCASSIKGQYYEQYFGPGTRLTVT.

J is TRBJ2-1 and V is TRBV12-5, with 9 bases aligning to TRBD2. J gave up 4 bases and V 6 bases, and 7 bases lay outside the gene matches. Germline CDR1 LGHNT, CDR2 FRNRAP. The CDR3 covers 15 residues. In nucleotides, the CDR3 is TGTGCTAGTGGGTATAGCGGGAGTTCGTACAATGAGCAGTTCTTC. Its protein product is CASGYSGSSYNEQFF.

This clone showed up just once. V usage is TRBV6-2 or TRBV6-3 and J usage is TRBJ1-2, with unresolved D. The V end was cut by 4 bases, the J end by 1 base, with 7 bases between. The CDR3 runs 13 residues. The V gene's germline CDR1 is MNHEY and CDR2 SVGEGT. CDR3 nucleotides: TGTGCCAGCAGTTCAGAAGATAACTATGGCTACACCTTC. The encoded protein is CASSSEDNYGYTF.

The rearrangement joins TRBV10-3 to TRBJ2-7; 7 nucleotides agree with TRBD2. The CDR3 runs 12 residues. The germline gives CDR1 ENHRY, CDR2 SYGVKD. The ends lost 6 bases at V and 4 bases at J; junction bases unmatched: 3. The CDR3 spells CAISSSGYEQYF. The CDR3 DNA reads TGTGCCATCAGCTCTAGCGGTTACGAGCAGTACTTC.

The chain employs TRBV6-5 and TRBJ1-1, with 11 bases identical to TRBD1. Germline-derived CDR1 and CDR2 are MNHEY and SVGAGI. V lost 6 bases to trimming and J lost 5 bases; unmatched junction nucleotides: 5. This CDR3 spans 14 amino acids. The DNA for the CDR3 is TGTGCCAGCAGAGCTGGACAGGGGGCAACTGAAGCTTTCTTT. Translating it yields CASRAGQGATEAFF.

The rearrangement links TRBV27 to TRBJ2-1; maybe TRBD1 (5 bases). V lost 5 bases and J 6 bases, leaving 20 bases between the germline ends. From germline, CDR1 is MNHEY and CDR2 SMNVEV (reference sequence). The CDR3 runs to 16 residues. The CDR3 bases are TGTGCCAGCAGTCGGACACCCTCGCGGCTGCTCAATGAGCAGTTCTTC. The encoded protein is CASSRTPSRLLNEQFF.

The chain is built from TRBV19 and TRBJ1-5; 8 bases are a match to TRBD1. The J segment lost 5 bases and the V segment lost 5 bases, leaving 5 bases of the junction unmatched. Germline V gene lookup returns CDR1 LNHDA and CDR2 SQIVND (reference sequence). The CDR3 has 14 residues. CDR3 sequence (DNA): TGTGCCAGTAGTTCCCACAGGGGGTATCAGCCCCAGCATTTT. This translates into CASSSHRGYQPQHF.